These 32 T cell receptor beta chains were all obtained from the same sample, sequenced in a study of blood T cell repertoires in COVID-19. Repertoires were generated with immunoSEQ multiplex PCR, while TCRdb's copy carries only in-frame clones and drops some. The sample yields fewer than 80,000 clones, about 87% seen once. The sequenced material came from peripheral blood. Source of these receptors: a man in his sixties or seventies with acute or convalescent COVID-19.

This chain uses TRBV15 with TRBJ2-7, with 8 bases aligning to TRBD2. The CDR3 runs to 15 residues. The J segment lost 3 bases and the V segment lost 1 base, leaving 5 bases of the junction unmatched. The germline V gene has CDR1 LNHNV and CDR2 YYDKDF (reference sequence). CDR3 in amino acids: CATSRGRGANYEQYF. The CDR3 nucleotides read TGTGCCACCAGCAGAGGGCGGGGGGCGAACTACGAGCAGTACTTC.

The genes are TRBV5-1 and TRBJ1-6; D not resolved. This CDR3 contains 13 residues. Germline V gene lookup returns CDR1 SGHRS and CDR2 YFSETQ. The ends were cut back, 0 bases at V and 6 bases at J, with 4 bases in the middle. CDR3 in DNA: TGCGCCAGCAGCTTGGTCGGTAATTCACCCCTCCACTTT. Its translation is CASSLVGNSPLHF.

V is TRBV9 and J is TRBJ2-1; a possible D gene is TRBD2 (5 bases). CDR3 length equals 17 residues. Germline V gives CDR1 SGDLS, CDR2 YYNGEE. The V and J ends lost 0 bases and 0 bases respectively, with 13 bases between them. For the CDR3, the DNA is TGTGCCAGCAGCGTAGCCGGAGCGGCCCGCTCCTACAATGAGCAGTTCTTC. Encoded protein: CASSVAGAARSYNEQFF.

This chain connects TRBV19 to TRBJ1-3; unclear D gene. Germline CDR1 reads LNHDA; CDR2 reads SQIVND (reference sequence). The CDR3 extends over 16 amino acids. Trimming removed 4 bases at V and 3 bases at J, with 16 bases between. CDR3 residues: CASSTLAPRGGNTIYF. The CDR3, as DNA: TGTGCCAGTAGTACTCTAGCCCCAAGAGGTGGAAACACCATATATTTT.

This clone is a singleton in its sample. J is TRBJ2-1 and V is TRBV5-1; 9 nucleotides align to TRBD1. J gave up 4 bases and V 0 bases, and 2 bases lay outside the gene matches. The CDR3 has 15 residues. Germline lookup yields CDR1 SGHRS and CDR2 YFSETQ. As DNA, the CDR3 is TGCGCCAGCAGCTTGGGACAGGGGGGATACAATGAGCAGTTCTTC. Its protein product is CASSLGQGGYNEQFF.

The CDR3 coding sequence is TGTGCCAGCAGCCCAGCGGGTGGTATCACAGATACGCAGTATTTT. It yields the protein CASSPAGGITDTQYF. The gene calls are TRBV28 and TRBJ2-3, with D possibly TRBD2 on 6 matching bases. V lost 6 bases and J 2 bases, leaving 15 bases between the germline ends. The CDR3 runs 15 residues. Germline V gene data show CDR1 as MDHEN and CDR2 as SYDVKM.

The genes are TRBV7-9 and TRBJ2-1, with 14 bases identical to TRBD2. The CDR3 contains 15 residues. The junction had 4 bases not matched to a gene; V was cut back by 5 bases and J by 7 bases. CDR1 is SEHNR and CDR2 is FQNEAQ in the germline V gene (reference sequence). CDR3 sequence reads: CASSLGLAGGNEQFF. The CDR3 DNA sequence: TGTGCCAGCAGCCTCGGACTAGCGGGGGGAAATGAGCAGTTCTTC.

The chain couples TRBV5-4 to TRBJ2-1, with 8 bases fitting TRBD2. Germline V gene data show CDR1 as SGHNT and CDR2 as YYREEE (reference sequence). This CDR3 has 15 residues. After removal of 4 bases from V and 5 bases from J, the junction contained 8 bases not matched to a gene. The CDR3 bases are TGTGCCAGCAGCCGCCTCTCGCGGGGGGACAATGAGCAGTTCTTC. Its translation is CASSRLSRGDNEQFF.

The J gene is TRBJ2-7, the V gene TRBV6-5, with 7 bases aligning to TRBD1. Germline assignment: CDR1 MNHEY and CDR2 SVGAGI. V gave up 0 bases and J gave up 3 bases; unmatched junction bases: 8. This CDR3 has 16 residues. CDR3 region: CASSYSSKGAFYEQYF. The CDR3 nucleotides are TGTGCCAGCAGTTACTCATCGAAGGGGGCTTTCTACGAGCAGTACTTC.

The CDR3 spells CASSQASGGTSYEQYF. The CDR3 coding sequence is TGTGCCAGCAGCCAAGCAAGCGGGGGCACCTCCTACGAGCAGTACTTC. This chain connects TRBV4-2 to TRBJ2-7; 8 nucleotides agree with TRBD2. CDR1 is LGHNA, CDR2 YNFKEQ, per germline. The CDR3 covers 16 residues. The V segment lost 1 base and the J segment 0 bases; nucleotides outside the gene matches: 5.

This clone came up once. The J gene is TRBJ1-1, the V gene TRBV6-5; D remains ambiguous. Germline CDR1 reads MNHEY; CDR2 reads SVGAGI. The V and J ends lost 2 bases and 1 base respectively, with 11 bases between them. The CDR3 extends over 15 amino acids. CDR3 amino acids: CASSYRPGTNTEAFF. The CDR3 DNA follows: TGTGCCAGCAGTTACCGGCCGGGAACGAACACTGAAGCTTTCTTT.

The chain recombines TRBV5-4 with TRBJ2-1, with 7 bases identical to TRBD2. Germline V gene lookup returns CDR1 SGHNT and CDR2 YYREEE (reference sequence). Trimming cost V 4 bases and J 1 base; bases outside gene matches: 5. The CDR3 spans 15 residues. The CDR3 sequence is CASSGRGGSYNEQFF. In DNA, the CDR3 is TGTGCCAGCAGCGGGAGGGGCGGATCCTACAATGAGCAGTTCTTC.

This chain links TRBV18 with TRBJ2-2; 8 nucleotides match TRBD1. This CDR3 contains 15 residues. The V and J ends lost 3 bases and 2 bases, in that order; junction bases with no gene match: 2. The germline V gene has CDR1 KGHSH and CDR2 LQKENI. The CDR3 nucleotides are TGTGCCAGCTCACCCGGGACAGGCAACACCGGGGAGCTGTTTTTT. It translates to CASSPGTGNTGELFF.

The gene calls are TRBV4-1 and TRBJ2-1, with D possibly TRBD1 on 6 matching bases. CDR3 length equals 16 residues. Per germline, CDR1 MGHRA and CDR2 YSYEKL. V was trimmed by 4 bases and J by 8 bases, leaving 21 bases between them. CDR3 nucleotides: TGCGCCAGCAGCCCAATAGTCTCGACAGGTTCCGATGAGCAGTTCTTC. Translated, it gives CASSPIVSTGSDEQFF.

The V and J genes are TRBV7-3 and TRBJ2-1; 9 nucleotides align to TRBD2. CDR1 and CDR2 (germline): SGHTA, FQGTGA. This CDR3 is built from 16 residues. J was trimmed by 4 bases and V by 6 bases; bases with no gene match: 10. The CDR3 nucleotides are TGTGCCAGCAGACCTAATAGCGGGAGTAATTACAATGAGCAGTTCTTC. Encoded protein: CASRPNSGSNYNEQFF.

This rearrangement joins TRBV5-1 to TRBJ1-5; 7 bases are a match to TRBD1. Germline V gene lookup returns CDR1 SGHRS and CDR2 YFSETQ. The CDR3 has 14 amino acids. The V gene end was trimmed by 2 bases and the J gene end by 2 bases; junction bases not matched to a gene: 1. The CDR3 bases are TGCGCCAGCAGCTTCGGACAGGGCAATCAGCCCCAGCATTTT. Its protein is CASSFGQGNQPQHF.

The CDR3 DNA sequence: TGTGCCAGCAGACGACAGGGAGTCTATGGCTACACCTTC. It yields the protein CASRRQGVYGYTF. The chain couples TRBV6-5 to TRBJ1-2; 7 bases align to TRBD1. The V gene end was trimmed by 6 bases and the J gene end by 4 bases; junction bases not matched to a gene: 5. The CDR3 is 13 residues long. Germline CDR1 reads MNHEY; CDR2 reads SVGAGI.

This rearrangement joins TRBV18 to TRBJ1-2; TRBD1 aligns across 7 bases. This CDR3 is 14 amino acids long. The V gene's germline CDR1 is KGHSH and CDR2 LQKENI. Unmatched junction bases numbered 9, after V lost 5 bases and J lost 6 bases. CDR3: CASSESTGLDGYTF. The CDR3 DNA reads TGTGCCAGCTCAGAGTCGACAGGGCTTGATGGCTACACCTTC. Filled out from reference TRBV18 and TRBJ1-2, the complete variable domain reads NAGVMQNPRHLVRRRGQEARLRCSPMKGHSHVYWYRQLPEEGLKFMVYLQKENIIDESGMPKERFSAEFPKEGPSILRIQQVVRGDSAAYFCASSESTGLDGYTFGSGTRLTVV.

This clone has only one observation. The chain couples TRBV27 to TRBJ1-4, with 8 bases lining up with TRBD1. Germline lookup yields CDR1 MNHEY and CDR2 SMNVEV (reference sequence). CDR3 length: 14 amino acids. V shed 2 bases, J shed 5 bases, and the junction held 1 base outside the gene matches. CDR3 DNA sequence: TGTGCCAGCAGTTTAAGACAGGGGAATGAAAAACTGTTTTTT. Translation: CASSLRQGNEKLFF.

This clone was observed a few times. The J gene is TRBJ2-1, the V gene TRBV5-1; TRBD1 aligns across 9 bases. V shed 4 bases, J shed 9 bases, and the junction held 8 bases outside the gene matches. CDR1 and CDR2 from the germline V gene are SGHRS and YFSETQ. The CDR3 is 14 residues long. CDR3 loop: CASSGGQGVPEQFF. For the CDR3, the DNA is TGCGCCAGCAGCGGGGGACAGGGAGTACCTGAGCAGTTCTTC.

V is TRBV20-1 and J is TRBJ1-2, with a tentative D call TRBD1 (5 bases). From germline, CDR1 is DFQATT and CDR2 SNEGSKA (reference sequence). The CDR3 sequence is 11 residues long. The V and J ends lost 6 bases and 4 bases respectively, with 9 bases between them. CDR3 nucleotide sequence: TGCAGTGCGGGGCCCGGCTATGGCTACACCTTC. Translating gives CSAGPGYGYTF.

The chain combines TRBV6-1 with TRBJ1-2; D not certain. V was trimmed by 2 bases and J by 0 bases, leaving 4 bases between them. Per the germline V gene, CDR1 is MNHNS and CDR2 is SASEGT. This CDR3 comprises 13 residues. CDR3 bases: TGTGCCAGCAGTGAAACAACTAACTATGGCTACACCTTC. It yields the protein CASSETTNYGYTF.

The rearrangement joins TRBV19 to TRBJ2-7; 7 bases agree with TRBD1. Germline loops: CDR1 LNHDA, CDR2 SQIVND (reference sequence). The CDR3 sequence is 14 residues long. Trimming at V came to 5 bases and at J to 3 bases, leaving 7 bases not matched to a gene. The CDR3 protein is CASSPDRAVYEQYF. The DNA for the CDR3 is TGTGCCAGTAGTCCCGACAGGGCGGTCTACGAGCAGTACTTC.

The gene calls are TRBV3-1 (or the pseudogene TRBV3-2) and TRBJ2-3; TRBD2 agrees at 9 bases. The V and J ends lost 3 bases and 0 bases, in that order; junction bases with no gene match: 7. This CDR3 contains 17 residues. CDR1 LGHDT and CDR2 YNNKEL come from the germline V gene (reference sequence). The CDR3 nucleotides read TGTGCCAGCAGCCATGGGCGGCGGGAGGGGAGCACAGATACGCAGTATTTT. Translation gives CASSHGRREGSTDTQYF.

The chain's CDR3 is CASKKGAVANTEAFF. CDR3 in DNA: TGTGCCAGTAAAAAGGGGGCGGTGGCGAACACTGAAGCTTTCTTT. The genes are TRBV19 and TRBJ1-1; 7 bases line up with TRBD1. The CDR3 runs to 15 residues. Per the germline V gene, CDR1 is LNHDA and CDR2 is SQIVND (reference sequence). V lost 7 bases to trimming and J lost 1 base; unmatched junction nucleotides: 9.

The rearrangement links TRBV14 to TRBJ1-1, with D maybe TRBD1 (5 bases). Trimming removed 4 bases at V and 7 bases at J, with 10 bases between. Per germline, CDR1 SGHDN and CDR2 FVKESK. CDR3 length equals 12 residues. CDR3 loop: CASSRTRVEAFF. The CDR3 region has the DNA TGTGCCAGCAGCCGAACCAGGGTTGAAGCTTTCTTT. Combining the CDR3 with reference TRBV14 and TRBJ1-1 gives the whole variable domain EAGVTQFPSHSVIEKGQTVTLRCDPISGHDNLYWYRRVMGKEIKFLLHFVKESKQDESGMPNNRFLAERTGGTYSTLKVQPAELEDSGVYFCASSRTRVEAFFGQGTRLTVV.

This sequence joins TRBV7-9 and TRBJ1-2; D is ambiguous. The germline V gene encodes CDR1 SEHNR and CDR2 FQNEAQ (reference sequence). The V end lost 5 bases, the J end lost 2 bases, and 9 bases lay between the germline ends. The CDR3 contains 13 residues. This CDR3 reads CASSATINYGYTF. CDR3 in DNA: TGTGCCAGCAGCGCTACTATCAACTATGGCTACACCTTC.

The gene calls are TRBV6-5 and TRBJ1-4; possibly TRBD1 for D (5 bases). The germline CDR1 and CDR2 sequences are MNHEY and SVGAGI. V lost 4 bases and J 1 base, leaving 7 bases between the germline ends. CDR3 size: 14 residues. The CDR3 DNA follows: TGTGCCAGCAGTTGGGGGGAAACTAATGAAAAACTGTTTTTT. The encoded protein is CASSWGETNEKLFF.

V is TRBV6-5 and J is TRBJ1-5; perhaps TRBD1 as D (6 bases). The CDR3 runs to 13 residues. V dropped 6 bases and J dropped 5 bases, with 11 bases sitting between them. Germline V lookup: CDR1 MNHEY, CDR2 SVGAGI. The DNA of the CDR3 is TGTGCCAGCAGCCGGACAGTTTATCAGCCCCAGCATTTT. Protein: CASSRTVYQPQHF.

This clone showed up just a few times. The gene calls are TRBV30 and TRBJ1-1, with a weak D call TRBD1 (6 bases). V was shortened by 8 bases and J by 2 bases, with 12 bases between the two germline ends. The length of the CDR3 is 12 residues. CDR1 GTSNPN and CDR2 SVGIG come from the germline V gene (reference sequence). CDR3: CAGRTANTEAFF. The CDR3 nucleotides are TGTGCCGGCCGGACAGCCAACACTGAAGCTTTCTTT.

V gene TRBV19 combines with J gene TRBJ1-6; 7 bases match TRBD1. This CDR3 region has 14 residues. Germline CDR1 and CDR2: LNHDA and SQIVND (reference sequence). The V and J ends lost 7 bases and 10 bases, in that order; junction bases with no gene match: 10. CDR3 nucleotide sequence: TGTGCCAGTACCAGCCACAGGGGAGCGTCACCCCTCCACTTT. Translation: CASTSHRGASPLHF.

The rearrangement joins TRBV6-4 to TRBJ2-3; TRBD1 matches 7 bases. CDR3 length equals 17 residues. Germline lookup yields CDR1 MRHNA and CDR2 SNTAGT. V lost 6 bases and J lost 3; bases outside the gene matches: 15. Here the CDR3 DNA reads TGTGCCAGCAGCCCCTCCGCAGGGGGTGGGGGTACAGATACGCAGTATTTT. Amino acids: CASSPSAGGGGTDTQYF.